The clone carrying this T cell receptor (beta chain) was observed a few times. Only in-frame clones appear in the TCRdb table, and some are missing; sequencing was by immunoSEQ multiplex PCR. The table has 100,000 or so clones, approximately 88% seen once. The sample is drawn from a study of T cell responses to AZD1222 COVID-19 vaccine. The CDR3 length is 17 residues. V trimming: 1 base; J trimming: 2 bases; junction bases outside the gene matches: 6. The germline V gene has CDR1 MGHRA and CDR2 YSYEKL. This receptor was obtained from an adult in good health. The chain combines TRBV4-1 with TRBJ2-7; 12 positions match TRBD1. The material sequenced was peripheral blood, taken on day 0 of AZD1222 vaccination. The CDR3 DNA sequence: TGCGCCAGCAGCCAAGGGGCCGGGACAGGGGGCCCCTACGAGCAGTACTTC. Its translation: CASSQGAGTGGPYEQYF.